This T cell receptor (beta chain) was observed in a study of blood T cell repertoires in COVID-19. Study at large: PBMCs, B-cell-depleted T cells, or T cells provided the cDNA or gDNA that made up the material.

Germline CDR1 MDHEN, CDR2 SYDVKM. The CDR3 length is 15 residues. Trimming left V 6 bases short and J 4 bases short, with 18 bases between. Original methodology: By means of reference gene primer amplification, nucleated cell counts were estimated. The data were produced by immunoSEQ multiplex PCR, yet TCRdb's version contains in-frame clones alone and is incomplete. V and J calls and clone size are as listed in that table; D and trimming were resolved from the DNA. Among about 170,000 clones listed, roughly four fifths were seen once. This chain uses TRBV28 with TRBJ2-5, with TRBD2 as a possible D gene (5 bases). The source is a human donor with acute or convalescent COVID-19. The donor label of this sample is uncertain. Sequencing was performed on peripheral blood. The CDR3 nucleotides read TGTGCCAGCAGCCAGTCTGGCGAGGGTGGAGAGACCCAGTACTTC. This gives the protein CASSQSGEGGETQYF.